The entry below describes one T cell receptor (beta chain). Its antigen is still unknown. The germline gives CDR1 MDHEN, CDR2 SYDVKM. CDR3 length equals 14 residues. V was clipped by 3 bases and J by 4 bases, with 12 bases between them. This sample is drawn from a study of shared clonotypes between healthy human individuals. Here immunoSEQ multiplex PCR was the method, and the copy in TCRdb shows in-frame clones only, minus some. The sample includes some 2,500,000 clones, just under 95% of them seen just once. Study-wide results and limits: Generation of non-shared clonotypes was less probable than generation of clonotypes shared by all four donors.

The sample consisted of naive CD4+ T cells from PBMCs. Described subset: CD45RA+ positively selected. The chain recombines TRBV28 with TRBJ1-2, with D hard to call. The clonotype was recovered from a man aged 18 to 29 in good health. Some clones in this sample may be carry-over from other donors' samples. The CDR3 nucleotides are TGTGCCAGCAGTTTCCTGGCAGGCGGCTATGGCTACACCTTC. This translates into CASSFLAGGYGYTF.